This record looks at one T cell receptor beta chain sequence and its context. Under the authors' procedure: From reference gene primer amplification, estimates of nucleated cell counts were derived. The assay was immunoSEQ multiplex PCR, and TCRdb's table has in-frame clones only and misses some. V and J calls plus clone size are reproduced from that table; the DNA served to infer D and trimming. This sample has tens of thousands of clones, with 65% to 90% found just once. V dropped 0 bases and J dropped 4; count of bases not matched to a gene: 13. This CDR3 region has 19 residues. Germline V gene data show CDR1 as LGHNA and CDR2 as YNFKEQ. The sample originates from a study of blood T cell repertoires in COVID-19. As for the study in general: Material from acute and convalescent COVID-19 was sourced from the United States, Italy and Spain. PBMCs, B-cell-depleted T cells, or T cells were the source of the cDNA or gDNA that made up the material.

The chain employs TRBV4-2 and TRBJ2-7; 12 bases are shared with TRBD1. The sequencing sample was made of peripheral blood. The TCR comes from a man between 65 and 85 years old with acute or convalescent COVID-19. The CDR3 loop is CASSQDRDRGPGAVYEQYF. The CDR3 DNA is TGTGCCAGCAGCCAAGATAGGGACAGGGGGCCGGGTGCGGTGTACGAGCAGTACTTC.